This T cell receptor (beta chain) stems from a study of blood T cell repertoires in COVID-19. Overall study: The United States, Italy and Spain were the sources of the acute and convalescent COVID-19 samples.

The CDR3 is made up of 15 amino acids. Trimming removed 8 bases from V and 1 base from J; junction bases left unmatched: 8. Germline V gene data show CDR1 as LNHDA and CDR2 as SQIVND (reference sequence). TCRdb's copy holds only in-frame clones and misses some; the assay was immunoSEQ multiplex PCR. The table has under 150,000 clones, roughly four fifths seen once. This study enrolled people aged about 18 to 90 from approximately 25 US geographic areas. Clinical history reported by participants formed the basis on which cohorts were assigned. Two negative PCRs, clearance, or symptom resolution characterized the recovered Cohort 3 donors.

This clonotype originated in a man aged 25 to 40 who had recovered from COVID-19. The rearrangement links TRBV19 to TRBJ1-1; TRBD1 agrees at 9 bases. The sample consisted of PBMCs or T cells enriched from blood (not recorded which). The CDR3 loop is CASSLQDRGNTEAFF. The CDR3 nucleotides are TGTGCCAGTTCTTTACAGGACAGGGGGAACACTGAAGCTTTCTTT.